A selection of T cell receptor beta chains follows, all from one sample in a study of blood T cells in healthy people across ages. TCRdb fed the 5' RACE reads into MiXCR, producing one record per CDR3 protein. The data contain roughly 860,000 distinct CDR3 sequences, around 62% of them seen just once; the ten biggest clones take up about a quarter. Material for sequencing was blood. The source is a man aged 25 to 40 in good health. CDR3s include the opening cysteine and the closing phenylalanine or tryptophan. A D gene is named only where the DNA matches it firmly. The size field is filled for only some rows; it gives once, few, many or a size class.

V: TRBV10-3
size: NA
D: NA
J: TRBJ2-7
CDR3: CAIRGARASGTEQYF
DNA: TGTGCCATCAGGGGGGCCAGGGCTTCAGGGACCGAGCAGTACTTC

V: TRBV2
size: few
D: TRBD1
J: TRBJ2-7
CDR3: CASRGDSISYEQYF
DNA: TGTGCCAGCAGAGGGGACAGCATATCCTACGAGCAGTACTTC

V: TRBV7-2
size: once
D: NA
J: TRBJ2-1
CDR3: CASSWGISYNEQFF
DNA: TGTGCCAGCAGCTGGGGGATCTCCTACAACGAGCAGTTCTTC

V: TRBV5-1
size: NA
D: NA
J: TRBJ2-4
CDR3: CASSPGGPRDIQYF
DNA: TGCGCCAGCAGCCCCGGGGGGCCAAGGGACATTCAGTACTTC

V: TRBV12-3/TRBV12-4
size: NA
D: TRBD1
J: TRBJ2-5
CDR3: CASSRQGAWETQYF
DNA: TGTGCCAGCAGCCGACAGGGGGCTTGGGAGACCCAGTACTTC

V: TRBV5-4
size: NA
D: TRBD2
J: TRBJ2-3
CDR3: CASSPSSGGAADTQYF
DNA: TGTGCCAGCAGCCCCAGTAGCGGGGGGGCAGCAGATACGCAGTATTTT

V: TRBV29-1
size: many
D: TRBD1
J: TRBJ1-2
CDR3: CSAGQGANYGYTF
DNA: TGCAGCGCTGGACAGGGTGCTAACTATGGCTACACCTTC

V: TRBV7-9
size: NA
D: NA
J: TRBJ1-2
CDR3: CASSLPVPDEGYTF
DNA: TGTGCCAGCAGCCTACCCGTCCCGGACGAAGGCTACACCTTC

V: TRBV12-3/TRBV12-4
size: NA
D: NA
J: TRBJ2-4
CDR3: CASRPTGRGAKNIQYF
DNA: TGTGCCAGCAGACCTACAGGGAGGGGGGCCAAAAACATTCAGTACTTC

V: TRBV6-5
size: NA
D: NA
J: TRBJ2-7
CDR3: CASRTGRGYEQYF
DNA: TGTGCCAGTCGGACAGGGAGGGGATACGAGCAGTACTTC

V: TRBV29-1
size: few
D: NA
J: TRBJ2-7
CDR3: CSVEVGVDEQYF
DNA: TGCAGCGTTGAAGTCGGCGTTGACGAGCAGTACTTC

V: TRBV4-1
size: NA
D: TRBD1
J: TRBJ1-1
CDR3: CASSNRAGGGNGAFF
DNA: TGCGCCAGCAGCAATCGCGCAGGGGGAGGGAACGGGGCTTTCTTT

V: TRBV14
size: NA
D: TRBD1
J: TRBJ2-5
CDR3: CASSQATGLQETQYF
DNA: TGTGCCAGCAGCCAGGCGACAGGGCTCCAAGAGACCCAGTACTTC

V: TRBV7-2
size: NA
D: NA
J: TRBJ2-7
CDR3: CASSFGPGGAEQYF
DNA: TGTGCCAGCAGCTTTGGTCCAGGCGGCGCCGAGCAGTACTTC

V: TRBV20-1
size: NA
D: TRBD2
J: TRBJ2-7
CDR3: CSARGTSSYEQYF
DNA: TGCAGTGCTAGAGGGACTAGCTCCTACGAGCAGTACTTC

V: TRBV9
size: NA
D: NA
J: TRBJ2-6
CDR3: CASSVEEGSSGANVLTF
DNA: TGTGCCAGCAGCGTAGAGGAGGGGAGCTCTGGGGCCAACGTCCTGACTTTC

V: TRBV20-1
size: few
D: TRBD2
J: TRBJ2-7
CDR3: CSAASSGTYNEQYF
DNA: TGCAGTGCTGCGTCTAGCGGCACCTACAATGAGCAGTACTTC

V: TRBV21-1
size: NA
D: NA
J: TRBJ2-7
CDR3: CASSNGTLGYEQYF
DNA: TGTGCCAGCAGCAACGGGACTTTAGGCTACGAGCAGTACTTC

V: TRBV20-1
size: NA
D: TRBD1
J: TRBJ1-5
CDR3: CSASPGTGVQPQHF
DNA: TGCAGTGCTAGCCCCGGGACAGGGGTACAGCCCCAGCATTTT

V: TRBV6-2/TRBV6-3
size: once
D: NA
J: TRBJ2-4
CDR3: CASFQGDIQYF
DNA: TGTGCCAGCTTCCAGGGAGACATTCAGTACTTC

V: TRBV12-3/TRBV12-4
size: NA
D: NA
J: TRBJ1-1
CDR3: CASSLAPGRAGGTEAFF
DNA: TGTGCCAGCAGTTTAGCGCCGGGACGGGCGGGGGGCACTGAAGCTTTCTTT

V: TRBV5-1
size: NA
D: NA
J: TRBJ2-7
CDR3: CASSKSGDSYEQYF
DNA: TGCGCCAGCAGTAAGTCAGGGGACTCCTACGAGCAGTACTTC

V: TRBV20-1
size: NA
D: NA
J: TRBJ2-5
CDR3: CSAREDEGKEAQYF
DNA: TGCAGTGCTAGAGAGGATGAAGGGAAGGAGGCCCAGTACTTC

V: TRBV6-6
size: few
D: TRBD2
J: TRBJ2-3
CDR3: CASGTSGEDTQYF
DNA: TGTGCCAGCGGCACTAGCGGGGAGGATACGCAGTATTTT

V: TRBV6-5
size: NA
D: NA
J: TRBJ2-7
CDR3: CASSNFFTEQYF
DNA: TGTGCCAGCAGTAATTTTTTTACGGAGCAGTACTTC

V: TRBV10-3
size: NA
D: TRBD1
J: TRBJ1-5
CDR3: CAISDIGGTGERGQPQHF
DNA: TGTGCCATCAGTGATATCGGGGGTACAGGGGAGAGGGGTCAGCCCCAGCATTTT

V: TRBV3-1
size: once
D: NA
J: TRBJ2-1
CDR3: CASSFEGVPLGREQFF
DNA: TGTGCCAGCAGCTTCGAAGGGGTACCTTTGGGGAGGGAGCAGTTCTTC

V: TRBV6-5
size: few
D: NA
J: TRBJ2-3
CDR3: CANSYSPPSVSDTQYF
DNA: TGTGCCAACAGTTACTCCCCTCCTAGCGTCTCAGATACGCAGTATTTT

V: TRBV9
size: NA
D: NA
J: TRBJ1-1
CDR3: CASSEGGEAFF
DNA: TGTGCCAGCAGCGAGGGGGGGGAAGCTTTCTTT

V: TRBV4-2
size: NA
D: NA
J: TRBJ2-5
CDR3: CASSQKGDQETQYF
DNA: TGTGCCAGCAGCCAAAAAGGGGATCAAGAGACCCAGTACTTC

V: TRBV5-1
size: once
D: TRBD1
J: TRBJ2-1
CDR3: CASSLVGGQVAQNEQFF
DNA: TGCGCCAGCAGCTTGGTTGGGGGACAGGTAGCGCAGAATGAGCAGTTCTTC

V: TRBV12-3/TRBV12-4
size: NA
D: NA
J: TRBJ2-7
CDR3: CASSFGQGTHEQYF
DNA: TGTGCCAGCAGTTTCGGGCAGGGCACCCACGAGCAGTACTTC

V: TRBV7-2
size: NA
D: NA
J: TRBJ1-2
CDR3: CASSLAEGVYGYTF
DNA: TGTGCCAGCAGCTTAGCGGAGGGGGTCTATGGCTACACCTTC

V: TRBV4-3
size: NA
D: NA
J: TRBJ2-7
CDR3: CASSQGTGDFYEQYF
DNA: TGCGCCAGCAGCCAGGGAACAGGGGACTTCTACGAGCAGTACTTC

V: TRBV4-3
size: few
D: TRBD1
J: TRBJ2-4
CDR3: CASSRGTGRNIQYF
DNA: TGCGCCAGCAGCCGAGGGACAGGGAGAAACATTCAGTACTTC

V: TRBV7-7
size: NA
D: NA
J: TRBJ2-1
CDR3: CASSGDFGDEQFF
DNA: TGTGCTAGCAGCGGTGACTTTGGAGATGAGCAGTTCTTC

V: TRBV29-1
size: NA
D: TRBD2
J: TRBJ2-1
CDR3: CSVAGLAGGREQFF
DNA: TGCAGCGTTGCGGGACTAGCGGGGGGGCGTGAGCAGTTCTTC

V: TRBV12-3/TRBV12-4
size: NA
D: NA
J: TRBJ1-6
CDR3: CASSLDPGGGALHF
DNA: TGTGCCAGCAGTTTAGACCCGGGGGGAGGAGCCCTCCACTTT

V: TRBV29-1
size: few
D: NA
J: TRBJ2-5
CDR3: CSVESRQDQETQYF
DNA: TGCAGCGTTGAGAGTCGACAGGACCAAGAGACCCAGTACTTC

V: TRBV20-1
size: NA
D: NA
J: TRBJ1-1
CDR3: CSARKQGNTEAFF
DNA: TGCAGTGCTAGGAAACAGGGGAACACTGAAGCTTTCTTT

V: TRBV14
size: few
D: NA
J: TRBJ2-6
CDR3: CASSNRSSGANVLTF
DNA: TGTGCCAGCAGCAACCGGTCCTCTGGGGCCAACGTCCTGACTTTC

V: TRBV28
size: NA
D: TRBD1
J: TRBJ1-2
CDR3: CASSLGGQEGYGYTF
DNA: TGTGCCAGCAGTTTAGGGGGACAGGAGGGGTACGGCTACACCTTC